This is a list of T cell receptor beta chains from one sample in a study of immune evolution from preneoplasia to lung adenocarcinoma. TCRdb keeps only in-frame clones here, not all; method: immunoSEQ multiplex PCR. The table lists more than 5,000 clones, approximately 83% of them singletons. The sequenced material came from FFPE invasive lung adenocarcinoma tissue. All receptors derive from a person aged 50-69 years with lung adenocarcinoma. The CDR3 runs from the conserved cysteine through the conserved F or W. Fields, in order: D gene, J gene, V gene, clone size, CDR3 protein, CDR3 DNA. A D gene is named only where the DNA matches it firmly. The size of a clone is reported for some rows only, either as once, few or many, or as a class for expanded clones.

TRBD2 | TRBJ2-7 | TRBV4-2 | . | CASSQDALAGEQYF | TGTGCCAGCAGCCAAGATGCCCTAGCGGGAGAGCAGTACTTC
. | TRBJ2-3 | TRBV27 | . | CASSLAHPTDTQYF | TGTGCCAGCAGTTTAGCTCACCCCACAGATACGCAGTATTTT
TRBD2 | TRBJ2-1 | TRBV4-2 | . | CASSQAYLLAVPYNEQFF | TGTGCCAGCAGCCAAGCCTACCTCCTAGCGGTGCCTTACAATGAGCAGTTCTTC
. | TRBJ2-2 | TRBV18 | . | CASSPQLMTVWSGELFF | TGTGCCAGCTCACCACAGTTAATGACAGTCTGGTCCGGGGAGCTGTTTTTT
TRBD1 | TRBJ1-5 | TRBV2 | . | CASSEQGFQPQHF | TGTGCCTCCTCGGAACAGGGGTTTCAGCCCCAGCATTTT
TRBD2 | TRBJ2-1 | TRBV2 | . | CASSRGSGRDEQFF | TGTGCCAGCAGTCGGGGTAGCGGGAGGGATGAGCAGTTCTTC
. | TRBJ1-2 | TRBV15 | . | CATSRSDYGYTF | TGTGCCACCAGCAGATCCGACTATGGCTACACCTTC
. | TRBJ2-4 | TRBV18 | . | CASSPGQGIGKNIQYF | TGTGCCAGCTCACCAGGCCAGGGGATTGGCAAAAACATTCAGTACTTC
. | TRBJ2-7 | TRBV11-2 | . | CASSFSGREQYF | TGTGCCAGCAGCTTTTCTGGACGCGAGCAGTACTTC
. | TRBJ1-2 | TRBV4-1 | . | CASSQEGNYGYTF | TGCGCCAGCAGCCAGGAGGGGAACTATGGCTACACCTTC
. | TRBJ1-1 | TRBV10-3 | once | CAISVQGRGNTEAFF | TGTGCCATCAGTGTACAGGGAAGGGGAAACACTGAAGCTTTCTTT
. | TRBJ2-7 | TRBV2 | . | CASGRGYEQYF | TGTGCCAGCGGGCGGGGCTACGAGCAGTACTTC
. | TRBJ1-5 | TRBV9 | few | CASSATDSLSNQPQHF | TGTGCCAGCAGCGCAACCGACAGTTTAAGCAATCAGCCCCAGCATTTT
. | TRBJ2-7 | TRBV19 | few | CASSMSEGGYYEQYF | TGTGCCAGTAGTATGAGTGAGGGCGGCTACTACGAGCAGTACTTC
TRBD1 | TRBJ2-7 | TRBV5-1 | . | CASSVTGDEQYF | TGCGCCAGCAGCGTAACAGGGGACGAGCAGTACTTC
. | TRBJ1-2 | TRBV5-1 | few | CASSPGHADPNGYTF | TGCGCCAGCAGCCCGGGACACGCGGATCCCAATGGCTACACCTTC
TRBD2 | TRBJ2-7 | TRBV6-6 | . | CASSLTSVYEQYF | TGTGCCAGCAGCCTCACTAGCGTCTACGAGCAGTACTTC
. | TRBJ1-1 | TRBV30 | once | CAWSYDTEAFF | TGTGCCTGGAGCTACGACACTGAAGCTTTCTTT
TRBD2 | TRBJ2-5 | TRBV29-1 | . | CSVPFGSGSRRQETQYF | TGCAGCGTCCCTTTCGGTAGCGGGAGTCGAAGGCAAGAGACCCAGTACTTC
TRBD1 | TRBJ2-7 | TRBV5-1 | . | CASSYAGTGGYEQYF | TGCGCCAGCAGCTATGCCGGGACAGGAGGCTACGAGCAGTACTTC
. | TRBJ2-1 | TRBV5-6 | once | CASSLEGLASYNEQFF | TGTGCCAGCAGCTTGGAGGGACTCGCGTCCTACAATGAGCAGTTCTTC
. | TRBJ1-1 | TRBV6-1 | few | CASSDDGGHTEAFF | TGTGCCAGCAGTGACGACGGGGGGCACACTGAAGCTTTCTTT
. | TRBJ2-7 | TRBV15 | . | CATSRQENPEQYF | TGTGCCACCAGCAGACAGGAGAATCCCGAGCAGTACTTC
. | TRBJ1-4 | TRBV6-5 | . | CASTSSGGGKLFF | TGTGCCAGCACCTCCAGCGGGGGTGGAAAACTGTTTTTT
TRBD2 | TRBJ2-1 | TRBV7-9 | once | CASSPGLARDEQFF | TGTGCCAGCAGCCCCGGACTAGCGCGCGATGAGCAGTTCTTC
TRBD2 | TRBJ2-5 | TRBV7-3 | . | CASSVNGEGSQETQYF | TGTGCCAGCAGCGTCAACGGGGAGGGGTCGCAAGAGACCCAGTACTTC
TRBD1 | TRBJ1-5 | TRBV7-3 | once | CASSLTGSQPQHF | TGTGCCAGCAGCTTGACAGGGAGTCAGCCCCAGCATTTT
TRBD2 | TRBJ2-3 | TRBV5-1 | . | CASRRLAGASTDTQYF | TGCGCCAGCAGGAGACTAGCGGGAGCCAGCACAGATACGCAGTATTTT
TRBD1 | TRBJ2-3 | TRBV7-9 | once | CASTQGTGGSDTQYF | TGTGCCAGCACCCAGGGGACAGGGGGCTCAGATACGCAGTATTTT
. | TRBJ2-7 | TRBV20-1 | . | CSARADYEQYF | TGCAGTGCTAGAGCGGACTACGAGCAGTACTTC
. | TRBJ1-4 | TRBV5-6 | . | CASSPLGSSEKLFF | TGTGCCAGCAGCCCGCTAGGGTCTAGTGAAAAACTGTTTTTT
. | TRBJ1-5 | TRBV30 | few | CAWSAYSNQPQHF | TGTGCCTGGAGTGCCTACAGTAATCAGCCCCAGCATTTT
TRBD2 | TRBJ2-5 | TRBV7-6 | . | CASSLDAGGQETQYF | TGTGCCAGCAGCTTAGATGCGGGGGGGCAAGAGACCCAGTACTTC
. | TRBJ1-5 | TRBV2 | . | CASSEQQRNQPQHF | TGTGCCAGCAGTGAACAACAGCGAAATCAGCCCCAGCATTTT
. | TRBJ2-2 | TRBV28 | . | CASSSGTNTGELFF | TGTGCCAGCAGTTCCGGGACTAACACCGGGGAGCTGTTTTTT
. | TRBJ1-1 | TRBV2 | . | CARGNYPAEAFF | TGTGCCAGAGGAAATTACCCAGCGGAAGCTTTCTTT
. | TRBJ2-3 | TRBV5-1 | . | CASSSKPADTQYF | TGCGCCAGCAGCTCCAAACCCGCCGATACGCAGTATTTT
. | TRBJ2-7 | TRBV7-3 | . | CASSLAPTGNHYEQYF | TGTGCCAGCAGCTTAGCCCCCACAGGTAACCACTACGAGCAGTACTTC
TRBD1 | TRBJ1-3 | TRBV30 | . | CAWSNQGAGNTIYF | TGTGCCTGGAGTAACCAGGGGGCTGGAAACACCATATATTTT
. | TRBJ1-3 | TRBV11-2 | . | CASSFPPIGTIYF | TGTGCCAGCAGCTTCCCCCCTATTGGCACCATATATTTT
. | TRBJ2-2 | TRBV16 | . | CASSHDRPNTGELFF | TGTGCCAGCAGCCATGACAGGCCGAACACCGGGGAGCTGTTTTTT
. | TRBJ2-3 | TRBV7-2 | . | CASSLARDTQYF | TGTGCCAGCAGCCTCGCGAGGGATACGCAGTATTTT
TRBD2 | TRBJ2-5 | TRBV10-1 | . | CASRHEGTSGRLETQYF | TGCGCCAGCAGACACGAAGGGACTAGCGGGAGACTAGAGACCCAGTACTTC
. | TRBJ2-1 | TRBV5-5 | . | CASSLSGTVEQFF | TGTGCCAGCAGCTTGAGTGGGACCGTAGAGCAGTTCTTC
. | TRBJ1-5 | TRBV5-1 | . | CASSLEADSNQPQHF | TGCGCCAGCAGCTTGGAGGCAGATAGCAATCAGCCCCAGCATTTT
. | TRBJ1-1 | TRBV25-1 | . | CASSSYYRDTEAFF | TGTGCCAGCAGTTCCTACTACAGGGACACTGAAGCTTTCTTT
TRBD1 | TRBJ1-2 | TRBV27 | once | CASAGQGRGYTF | TGTGCCAGCGCGGGACAGGGGAGAGGCTACACCTTC
. | TRBJ2-4 | TRBV29-1 | . | CSAGENIQYF | TGCAGCGCGGGGGAGAACATTCAGTACTTC
. | TRBJ1-1 | TRBV15 | few | CATSRARQGVNEAFF | TGTGCCACCAGCAGAGCGCGGCAGGGAGTAAATGAAGCTTTCTTT
. | TRBJ2-7 | TRBV27 | . | CASRRAIHSYEQYF | TGTGCCAGCAGACGCGCCATCCACTCCTACGAGCAGTACTTC
. | TRBJ2-2 | TRBV6-1 | . | CASSGGQYGELFF | TGTGCCAGCAGTGGAGGACAGTACGGGGAGCTGTTTTTT
TRBD1 | TRBJ2-4 | TRBV11-2 | . | CASSWDSLLAKNIQYF | TGTGCCAGCAGCTGGGACAGCCTCCTAGCCAAAAACATTCAGTACTTC
. | TRBJ2-1 | TRBV7-8 | . | CASSSGTNEQFF | TGTGCCAGCAGCTCCGGAACCAATGAGCAGTTCTTC